Below are 21 T cell receptor beta chains sequenced from a single sample in a study of yellow fever vaccine responses in identical twins. A single record per CDR3 protein comes from TCRdb applying MiXCR to the RT-PCR reads. The table lists 30,000 to 40,000 distinct CDR3 sequences, about 63% of them singletons. The sample consisted of T cells from blood (PBMCs), unsorted or a sorted subset (not recorded which), taken before or after yellow fever vaccination (not recorded which). The receptors derive from a woman between 18 and 29 years old who received the yellow fever vaccine.

This clonotype appeared a single time. The chain combines TRBV11-1 with TRBJ2-3, with D maybe TRBD2 (6 bases). This CDR3 is 16 amino acids long. Germline V gene sequence: CDR1 SGHAT, CDR2 FQDESV (reference sequence). With 7 bases removed from V and 4 bases from J, the gap between germline ends came to 21 bases. The CDR3 region is CASIHYAGTFPDTQYF. The CDR3 nucleotides read TGTGCCAGCATCCATTATGCGGGGACCTTTCCAGATACGCAGTATTTT.

The J gene is TRBJ2-1, the V gene TRBV2; D unresolved. The V end lost 5 bases, the J end lost 8 bases, and 13 bases lay between the germline ends. Germline V gives CDR1 SNHLY, CDR2 FYNNEI. This CDR3 region has 13 residues. CDR3 amino acids: CASSSWVYDEQFF. For the CDR3, the DNA is TGTGCCAGCAGTAGTTGGGTTTACGATGAGCAGTTCTTC.

This CDR3 is CATGRGTASYNEQFF. The CDR3 DNA reads as TGTGCCACCGGCCGGGGGACAGCTAGCTACAATGAGCAGTTCTTC. This chain joins TRBV2 and TRBJ2-1, with TRBD1 as a possible D gene (7 bases). V lost 10 bases and J lost 3, with 19 bases in between. Germline CDR1 and CDR2: SNHLY and FYNNEI. The CDR3 loop spans 15 amino acids.

The V call is TRBV7-9, the J call TRBJ2-3; possible D gene TRBD1, 6 bases. The CDR3 runs to 11 residues. Germline loops: CDR1 SEHNR, CDR2 FQNEAQ (reference sequence). Between the trimmed V and J ends, which lost 3 bases and 10 bases, there was a span of 8 bases. The CDR3 coding sequence is TGTGCCAGCAGCTTCAGGGGAGCGCAGTATTTT. This encodes CASSFRGAQYF.

This CDR3 is CASSLGQNSGNTIYF. CDR3 nucleotides: TGCGCCAGCAGCTTGGGACAGAACTCTGGAAACACCATATATTTT. The chain is built from TRBV5-1 and TRBJ1-3, with D perhaps TRBD1 (5 bases). The CDR3 length is 15 residues. V was pared by 0 bases and J by 0 bases, with 7 bases between. Germline CDR1 is SGHRS and CDR2 is YFSETQ.

This clonotype was detected only once. The chain links TRBV18 to TRBJ1-1; 11 bases fit TRBD1. CDR1 and CDR2 from the germline V gene are KGHSH and LQKENI. V gave up 4 bases and J gave up 5 bases; unmatched junction bases: 3. The CDR3 contains 14 residues. DNA of the CDR3: TGTGCCAGCTCACGGGACAGGGGGTCTACTGAAGCTTTCTTT. Translating it yields CASSRDRGSTEAFF.

This clonotype was seen only a few times. The chain couples TRBV10-3 to TRBJ1-1, with D unclear. V was pared by 4 bases and J by 0 bases, with 9 bases between. The length of the CDR3 is 14 residues. Germline loops: CDR1 ENHRY, CDR2 SYGVKD. The CDR3 DNA sequence: TGTGCCATCAGTGCCCCGGGGTTGAACACTGAAGCTTTCTTT. This translates into CAISAPGLNTEAFF.

The V call is TRBV10-3, the J call TRBJ1-1, with D perhaps matching TRBD1 (5 bases). Trimming took off 4 bases at V and 2 bases at J, with 8 bases between the two ends. This CDR3 is built from 13 residues. CDR1 is ENHRY and CDR2 is SYGVKD in the germline V gene. In DNA, the CDR3 is TGTGCCATCAGTGCTGGGGGTAACACTGAAGCTTTCTTT. Translated, it gives CAISAGGNTEAFF.

The rearrangement uses TRBV5-6 and TRBJ2-2; TRBD2 matches at 10 bases. The CDR3 has 16 residues. Germline V gene lookup returns CDR1 SGHDT and CDR2 YYEEEE. With V trimmed by 4 bases and J by 3 bases, 6 bases remained unmatched. The DNA of the CDR3 is TGTGCCAGCAGCAGCGAACTAGCGGGACACACCGGGGAGCTGTTTTTT. Translated: CASSSELAGHTGELFF.

This chain links TRBV10-3 with TRBJ2-5; D may be TRBD2 (7 bases). This CDR3 spans 13 amino acids. CDR1 and CDR2 (germline): ENHRY, SYGVKD. V gave up 8 bases and J gave up 5 bases, with 15 bases separating them. CDR3 sequence reads: CAIGGGAAETQYF. CDR3 sequence (DNA): TGTGCCATCGGGGGGGGGGCTGCGGAGACCCAGTACTTC.

With regard to this clonotype: Mismatch with germline at one junction end may stem from a read error. The rearrangement uses TRBV6-2 or TRBV6-3 and TRBJ2-1; 7 bases line up with TRBD2. CDR3 length equals 12 residues. CDR1 MNHEY and CDR2 SVGEGT come from the germline V gene. The CDR3 DNA follows: TGTGCCAGCAGGGACTCGGGCGGGAGATGCATCTTC. This sequence encodes CASRDSGGRCIF.

The genes are TRBV4-1 and TRBJ1-1; D not resolved. The CDR3 has 13 amino acids. V dropped 8 bases and J dropped 1 base, with 11 bases sitting between them. Per the germline V gene, CDR1 is MGHRA and CDR2 is YSYEKL. The CDR3 DNA reads as TGCGCCAGCGGGTACTATGAGAACACTGAAGCTTTCTTT. Protein sequence: CASGYYENTEAFF.

The chain combines TRBV12-3 or TRBV12-4 with TRBJ2-2; D is uncertain. This CDR3 region has 15 residues. Deletions cut 11 bases from V and 6 bases from J, with 22 bases between. The CDR3 loop is CAGAYGGAPPGELFF. CDR3 nucleotide sequence: TGTGCCGGAGCCTATGGCGGCGCCCCGCCCGGGGAGCTGTTTTTT.

V is TRBV7-6 and J is TRBJ2-7; no clear D gene. This CDR3 has 13 amino acids. The V end was cut by 7 bases, the J end by 1 base, with 11 bases between. Germline CDR1 and CDR2: SGHVS and FNYEAQ. The CDR3 DNA sequence: TGTGCCAGCACCGGAGCCGAGTCCTACGAGCAGTACTTC. This translates into CASTGAESYEQYF.

This clonotype was counted only a few times. V and J are TRBV2 and TRBJ2-7, with D uncertain. The germline gives CDR1 SNHLY, CDR2 FYNNEI. V was pared by 5 bases and J by 9 bases, with 11 bases between. This CDR3 has 11 amino acids. This chain's CDR3 is CASSPVNVQYF. The CDR3 nucleotides are TGTGCCAGCAGTCCAGTGAACGTGCAGTACTTC.

This chain links TRBV28 with TRBJ2-2; 8 positions match TRBD2. The trim removed 3 bases at V and 7 bases at J, leaving 10 bases unmatched. Germline-derived CDR1 and CDR2 are MDHEN and SYDVKM. This CDR3 spans 16 amino acids. The CDR3 here is CASSFFQGLGGGELFF. In nucleotides, the CDR3 is TGTGCCAGCAGTTTTTTCCAGGGACTAGGAGGCGGGGAGCTGTTTTTT.

CDR3 in amino acids: CASSLTLNYGYTF. The CDR3 DNA is TGTGCCAGCAGCCTTACTCTTAACTATGGCTACACCTTC. The rearrangement joins TRBV14 to TRBJ1-2; the D is unclear. Per germline, CDR1 SGHDN and CDR2 FVKESK. The CDR3 has 13 amino acids. The germline V and J ends were trimmed by 4 bases and 1 base, with 7 bases remaining between them.

V is TRBV24-1 and J is TRBJ1-1; TRBD1 agrees at 8 bases. The CDR3 is 15 residues long. The J segment lost 6 bases and the V segment lost 4 bases, leaving 9 bases of the junction unmatched. Germline CDR1 reads KGHDR; CDR2 reads SFDVKD. For the CDR3, the DNA is TGTGCCACCAGTGACCCGGGGACAGGAAGCGCTGAAGCTTTCTTT. This translates into CATSDPGTGSAEAFF.

The rearrangement uses TRBV18 and TRBJ2-3, with a tentative D call TRBD2 (5 bases). CDR3 length equals 15 residues. Germline values: CDR1 KGHSH, CDR2 LQKENI. V was trimmed by 3 bases and J by 5 bases, leaving 15 bases between them. CDR3: CASSPARGLIDTQYF. In DNA, the CDR3 is TGTGCCAGCTCACCGGCGAGAGGGCTCATAGATACGCAGTATTTT.

The chain combines TRBV11-1 with TRBJ2-2; 10 bases are a match to TRBD1. Losses at the gene ends were 5 bases for V and 6 bases for J; bases not matched to a gene: 9. The CDR3 is 16 residues long. The germline V gene has CDR1 SGHAT and CDR2 FQDESV (reference sequence). CDR3 sequence reads: CASSKTTGTGAGELFF. The CDR3 region has the DNA TGTGCCAGCAGCAAAACTACCGGGACAGGGGCCGGGGAGCTGTTTTTT.

J is TRBJ2-2 and V is TRBV10-1; TRBD2 agrees at 7 bases. V dropped 3 bases and J dropped 4; count of bases not matched to a gene: 8. Looked up from germline, CDR1 is WNHNN and CDR2 is SYGVQD (reference sequence). The CDR3 consists of 16 residues. The CDR3 DNA reads as TGCGCCAGCAGTGATAGGGCAAAGCGGGGCACCGGGGAGCTGTTTTTT. Translation: CASSDRAKRGTGELFF.